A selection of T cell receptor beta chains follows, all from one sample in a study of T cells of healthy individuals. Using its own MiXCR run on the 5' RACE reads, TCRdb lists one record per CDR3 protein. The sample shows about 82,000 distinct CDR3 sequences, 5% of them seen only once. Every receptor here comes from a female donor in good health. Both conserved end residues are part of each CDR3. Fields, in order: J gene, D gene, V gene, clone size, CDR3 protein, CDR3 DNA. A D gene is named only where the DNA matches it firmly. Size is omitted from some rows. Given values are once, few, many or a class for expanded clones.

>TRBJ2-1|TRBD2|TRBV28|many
CASSSLDLSGGPSSYNEQFF
TGTGCCAGCAGCTCCCTTGACCTTAGCGGGGGGCCGAGCTCCTACAATGAGCAGTTCTTC
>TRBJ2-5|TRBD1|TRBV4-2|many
CASSQDRGQGGTQYF
TGTGCCAGCAGCCAAGATCGGGGACAGGGAGGGACCCAGTACTTC
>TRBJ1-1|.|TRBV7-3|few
CASSPQGLTEAFF
TGTGCCAGCAGCCCCCAGGGTCTCACTGAAGCTTTCTTT
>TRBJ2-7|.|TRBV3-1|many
CASSPWGERAHYEQYF
TGTGCCAGCAGCCCCTGGGGCGAGCGGGCTCACTACGAGCAGTACTTC
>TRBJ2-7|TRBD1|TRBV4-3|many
CASSQGVETGGYEQYF
TGCGCCAGCAGCCAAGGAGTCGAGACAGGGGGCTACGAGCAGTACTTC
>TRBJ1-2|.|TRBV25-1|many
CASSDSQTGIRGYTF
TGTGCCAGCAGTGACTCTCAGACAGGAATCAGGGGCTACACCTTC
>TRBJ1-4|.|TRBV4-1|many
CASSTDRYNEKLFF
TGCGCCAGCAGCACCGACAGATATAATGAAAAACTGTTTTTT
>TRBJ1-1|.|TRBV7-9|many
CASSPGRQRLENTEAFF
TGTGCCAGCAGCCCGGGACGGCAGCGTTTAGAGAACACTGAAGCTTTCTTT
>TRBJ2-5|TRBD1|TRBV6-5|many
CASSFTPGQGQETQYF
TGTGCCAGCAGTTTCACCCCGGGACAGGGGCAAGAGACCCAGTACTTC
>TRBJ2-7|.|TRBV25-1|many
CASRKDAAVEQYF
TGTGCCAGCAGAAAGGATGCGGCTGTGGAGCAGTACTTC
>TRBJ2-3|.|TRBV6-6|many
CASRLSGYTDTQYF
TGTGCCAGCAGGTTGAGCGGGTACACAGATACGCAGTATTTT
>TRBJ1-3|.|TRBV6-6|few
CASSYSPGPGNTIYF
TGTGCCAGCAGTTACTCTCCAGGGCCGGGAAACACCATATATTTT
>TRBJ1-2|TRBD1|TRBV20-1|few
CSAREQGTPNYGYTF
TGCAGTGCTAGGGAACAGGGGACCCCTAACTATGGCTACACCTTC
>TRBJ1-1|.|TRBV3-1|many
CASSQDAITDTSVKANTEAFF
TGTGCCAGCAGCCAAGACGCGATTACCGACACGTCAGTGAAGGCGAACACTGAAGCTTTCTTT
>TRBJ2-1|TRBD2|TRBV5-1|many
CASSVTSGGTNEQFF
TGCGCCAGCAGCGTGACTAGCGGGGGGACAAATGAGCAGTTCTTC
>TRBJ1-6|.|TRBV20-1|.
CSARVRPYSPLHF
TGCAGTGCTAGAGTTCGGCCCTATTCACCCCTCCACTTT
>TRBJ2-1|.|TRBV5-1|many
CASSLSSPHTNEQFF
TGCGCCAGCAGCTTGAGTTCCCCCCATACGAATGAGCAGTTCTTC
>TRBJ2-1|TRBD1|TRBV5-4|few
CASSLGQASSYNEQFF
TGTGCCAGCAGCTTAGGACAGGCGAGCTCCTACAATGAGCAGTTCTTC
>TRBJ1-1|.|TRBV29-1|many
CSATLGRKNTEAFF
TGCAGCGCCACGTTGGGACGGAAGAACACTGAAGCTTTCTTT
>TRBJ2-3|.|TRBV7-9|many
CASSQVRTDTQYF
TGTGCCAGCAGCCAAGTCCGCACAGATACGCAGTATTTT
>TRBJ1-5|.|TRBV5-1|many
CASSLVPGANQPQHF
TGCGCCAGCAGCTTGGTCCCAGGGGCCAATCAGCCCCAGCATTTT
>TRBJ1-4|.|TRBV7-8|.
CASSLGDLIGEKLFF
TGTGCCAGCAGCTTGGGGGACCTGATCGGCGAAAAACTGTTTTTT
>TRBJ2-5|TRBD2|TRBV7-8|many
CASSQGTSGRGGQETQYF
TGTGCCAGCAGCCAGGGGACTAGCGGGAGAGGGGGGCAAGAGACCCAGTACTTC
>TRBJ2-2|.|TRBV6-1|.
CASSHGTETGELFF
TGTGCCAGCAGTCACGGTACAGAAACCGGGGAGCTGTTTTTT
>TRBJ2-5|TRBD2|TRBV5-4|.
CASSRGGEGETQYF
TGTGCCAGCAGCCGGGGGGGCGAGGGAGAGACCCAGTACTTC
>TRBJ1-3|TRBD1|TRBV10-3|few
CAISGTGSGNTIYF
TGTGCCATCAGTGGGACAGGGTCTGGAAACACCATATATTTT
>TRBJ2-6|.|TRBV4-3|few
CASSQDRSTSGANVLTF
TGCGCCAGCAGCCAAGATCGGTCCACCTCTGGGGCCAACGTCCTGACTTTC
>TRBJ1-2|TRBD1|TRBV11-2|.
CASSWGTGHGYTF
TGTGCCAGCAGCTGGGGGACAGGGCATGGCTACACCTTC
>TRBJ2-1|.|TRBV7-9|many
CASSQSQFF
TGTGCCAGCAGCCAATCGCAGTTCTTC
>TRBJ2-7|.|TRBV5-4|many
CASSLGRSGPEQYF
TGTGCCAGCAGCTTGGGACGTTCGGGGCCCGAGCAGTACTTC
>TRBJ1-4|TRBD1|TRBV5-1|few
CASSIGTGGSVEKLFF
TGCGCCAGCAGCATCGGAACAGGGGGCTCGGTTGAAAAACTGTTTTTT
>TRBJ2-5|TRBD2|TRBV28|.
CASSSPTSGTQETQYF
TGTGCCAGCAGTTCCCCGACTAGCGGTACCCAAGAGACCCAGTACTTC
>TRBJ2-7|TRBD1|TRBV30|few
CAWSVPPRDRGSYEQYF
TGTGCCTGGAGTGTACCTCCTCGAGACAGGGGGTCCTACGAGCAGTACTTC
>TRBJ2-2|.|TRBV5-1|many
CASNIGAQNTGELFF
TGCGCCAGCAATATCGGGGCCCAGAACACCGGGGAGCTGTTTTTT
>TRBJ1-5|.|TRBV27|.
CASGSRTASYSNQPQHF
TGTGCCAGCGGAAGTCGGACAGCATCTTATAGCAATCAGCCCCAGCATTTT
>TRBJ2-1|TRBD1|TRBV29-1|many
CSVEGTGIGEQFF
TGCAGCGTTGAGGGGACAGGGATCGGAGAGCAGTTCTTC
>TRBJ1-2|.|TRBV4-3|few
CASSQDRGSLLEGGYTF
TGCGCCAGCAGCCAAGATCGGGGCAGCCTACTGGAGGGTGGCTACACCTTC
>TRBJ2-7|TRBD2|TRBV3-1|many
CASSLRTSGSYEQYF
TGTGCCAGCAGCCTCCGGACTAGCGGGAGCTACGAGCAGTACTTC
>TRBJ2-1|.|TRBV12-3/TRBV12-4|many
CASSVADGRSYNEQFF
TGTGCCAGCAGTGTCGCAGACGGCCGCTCCTACAATGAGCAGTTCTTC
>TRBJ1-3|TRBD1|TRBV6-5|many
CASSYTGGPGNTIYF
TGTGCCAGCAGTTACACAGGGGGCCCTGGAAACACCATATATTTT